The 17 T cell receptor beta chains below were found in one sample sequenced in a study of blood T cell repertoires in COVID-19. Assay used: immunoSEQ multiplex PCR; TCRdb lists only in-frame clones, some missing. Of about 260,000 clones listed, approximately 92% are singletons. The sequencing input was peripheral blood. The receptors shown here come from a person aged 18-30 years with COVID-19, enrolled during active disease.

This rearrangement joins TRBV29-1 to TRBJ2-7; D is perhaps TRBD2 (6 bases). This CDR3 is 14 amino acids long. Germline V gene sequence: CDR1 SQVTM, CDR2 ANQGSEA. Trimming stripped 4 bases from V and 0 bases from J, with 13 bases between. CDR3 protein: CSVANGGNSYEQYF. The CDR3 nucleotides are TGCAGCGTTGCGAACGGCGGGAACTCCTACGAGCAGTACTTC.

The CDR3 DNA reads TGTGCCAGCTCACCCTCCTTTCCCGCAGATACGCAGTATTTT. Translated: CASSPSFPADTQYF. The chain links TRBV18 to TRBJ2-3; no clear D gene. This CDR3 comprises 14 residues. Trimming took 3 bases from V and 4 from J, leaving 11 bases between them. Germline V gene sequence: CDR1 KGHSH, CDR2 LQKENI.

As concerns this clone: Other DNA sequences from this sample encode an identical CDR3 as well. The V call is TRBV3-1 (or the pseudogene TRBV3-2), the J call TRBJ2-3; 8 nucleotides line up with TRBD2. The germline V gene encodes CDR1 LGHDT and CDR2 YNNKEL (reference sequence). The CDR3 length is 14 residues. V lost 3 bases to trimming and J lost 6 bases; unmatched junction nucleotides: 5. CDR3 amino acids: CASSQGLVADTQYF. CDR3 coding DNA: TGTGCCAGCAGCCAGGGACTAGTCGCGGATACGCAGTATTTT.

This clone was seen many times. This CDR3 reads CASSVAGATLHF. The CDR3 region has the DNA TGTGCCAGCAGTGTAGCGGGGGCGACCCTCCACTTT. The chain is built from TRBV6-1 and TRBJ1-6; D might be TRBD1 (6 bases). V lost 4 bases to trimming and J lost 14 bases, with 12 bases between them. This CDR3 comprises 12 residues. CDR1 and CDR2 (germline): MNHNS, SASEGT.

This clone was detected a few times. CDR3 bases: TGCAGTGCCACCCAGGGGGAAGAGCAGTACTTC. Its translation is CSATQGEEQYF. The V and J genes are TRBV20-1 and TRBJ2-7; 7 positions match TRBD1. Germline CDR1 and CDR2: DFQATT and SNEGSKA (reference sequence). CDR3 length equals 11 residues. Trimming cost V 6 bases and J 7 bases; bases outside gene matches: 6.

The chain employs TRBV7-5 and TRBJ1-5; TRBD1 reflects the table's D call only, with no check against the DNA. TRBV7-5 counts as a pseudogene. The CDR3 sequence is 19 residues long. The CDR3, as DNA: TGTGCCAGAAGCTTAGAAGGGACAGCAGACTACCATAGCAATCAGCCCCAGCATTTT. Protein product: CARSLEGTADYHSNQPQHF.

The chain employs TRBV28 and TRBJ2-7; D possibly corresponds to TRBD2 (5 bases). V was cut by 7 bases and J by 3 bases, with 13 bases left in between. CDR3 size: 13 residues. Germline values: CDR1 MDHEN, CDR2 SYDVKM. The DNA for the CDR3 is TGTGCCAGCACCGAACGAGGGTACTACGAGCAGTACTTC. The encoded protein is CASTERGYYEQYF.

The CDR3 protein is CASSIPPTYEQYF. As DNA, the CDR3 is TGTGCCAGCAGTATTCCGCCCACTTACGAGCAGTACTTC. The gene calls are TRBV28 and TRBJ2-7; D is undetermined. Germline values: CDR1 MDHEN, CDR2 SYDVKM. The V end was cut by 5 bases, the J end by 4 bases, with 12 bases between. This CDR3 spans 13 amino acids.

J is TRBJ1-5 and V is TRBV27; 7 bases line up with TRBD1. CDR3 length equals 14 residues. V dropped 5 bases and J dropped 4; count of bases not matched to a gene: 5. CDR1 and CDR2 from the germline V gene are MNHEY and SMNVEV (reference sequence). This CDR3 is CASSIPTGNQPQHF. The CDR3 DNA reads TGTGCCAGCAGTATCCCGACAGGGAATCAGCCCCAGCATTTT.

The chain has TRBV7-9 and TRBJ1-3; no reliable D call. The CDR3 contains 14 residues. CDR1 SEHNR and CDR2 FQNEAQ come from the germline V gene (reference sequence). V lost 5 bases, J lost 8 bases, and 16 bases lay in between. The CDR3 spells CASSQRSLSDTIYF. The CDR3 region has the DNA TGTGCCAGCAGCCAACGTTCGCTGAGCGACACCATATATTTT.

V is TRBV6-5 and J is TRBJ2-1; 10 nucleotides agree with TRBD1. The germline V gene has CDR1 MNHEY and CDR2 SVGAGI. Germline trimming cut 6 bases from V and 6 bases from J; bases unmatched to any gene: 5. The CDR3 contains 14 residues. The DNA of the CDR3 is TGTGCCAGCAGCCTCCGGGACAGGGGCAATGAGCAGTTCTTC. This translates into CASSLRDRGNEQFF.

The gene calls are TRBV20-1 and TRBJ2-5; D tentatively fits TRBD1 or TRBD2 (6 bases each). The germline V and J ends were trimmed by 3 bases and 2 bases, with 13 bases remaining between them. Germline values: CDR1 DFQATT, CDR2 SNEGSKA (reference sequence). The CDR3 sequence is 14 residues long. The CDR3 DNA reads as TGCAGTGCTAGTGACAGGAGGGGACAAGAGACCCAGTACTTC. Encoded protein: CSASDRRGQETQYF.

The chain couples TRBV5-4 to TRBJ1-2, with 7 bases aligning to TRBD1. Germline loops: CDR1 SGHNT, CDR2 YYREEE (reference sequence). The V and J ends lost 2 bases and 8 bases, in that order; junction bases with no gene match: 6. The length of the CDR3 is 13 residues. The CDR3 sequence: CASSFTGAGGYTF. In DNA form, the CDR3 reads TGTGCCAGCAGCTTTACAGGGGCGGGAGGCTACACCTTC.

This CDR3 is CASSERPQGRDGYTF. In DNA, the CDR3 is TGTGCCAGCAGTGAACGACCGCAGGGGAGGGATGGCTACACCTTC. V gene TRBV6-1 combines with J gene TRBJ1-2; D is perhaps TRBD1 (6 bases). V was pared by 2 bases and J by 6 bases, with 16 bases between. This CDR3 has 15 residues. Germline V CDR1 and CDR2: MNHNS, SASEGT.

The rearrangement joins TRBV9 to TRBJ2-2; 7 bases match TRBD1. This CDR3 has 15 amino acids. From germline, CDR1 is SGDLS and CDR2 YYNGEE. The J segment lost 6 bases and the V segment lost 3 bases, leaving 8 bases of the junction unmatched. CDR3 in amino acids: CASSATGAGAGELFF. The CDR3 DNA reads TGTGCCAGCAGCGCAACAGGGGCAGGGGCCGGGGAGCTGTTTTTT.

The chain recombines TRBV15 with TRBJ2-7; the match to TRBD2 covers 8 bases. This CDR3 is 15 amino acids long. Germline V CDR1 and CDR2: LNHNV, YYDKDF (reference sequence). V was pared by 2 bases and J by 0 bases, with 3 bases of the junction left unmatched. The CDR3 coding sequence is TGTGCCACCAGCAGACCGGGACTAGACTCCTACGAGCAGTACTTC. Translating gives CATSRPGLDSYEQYF.

V is TRBV29-1 and J is TRBJ2-7; the match to TRBD2 covers 10 bases. Germline V gene sequence: CDR1 SQVTM, CDR2 ANQGSEA. This CDR3 is built from 17 residues. V gave up 8 bases and J gave up 5 bases; unmatched junction bases: 21. As DNA, the CDR3 is TGCAGCCCCTATGGAACCGGGACTAGCGCCTTTCGGAACGAGCAGTACTTC. Translating gives CSPYGTGTSAFRNEQYF.